The present entry profiles one T cell receptor (beta chain) with its context. Researchers used genomic DNA as the template to profile TCR beta VDJ and CDR3. TCRdb reprocessed the reads with MiXCR, giving one entry per CDR3 protein. The sample yields about 200,000 distinct CDR3 sequences, 50% to 70% seen once. The data were taken from a study of CD8+CD57+ T cells in acquired aplastic anemia. Flow cytometry had shown expanded CD8+CD57+ cells in the patients chosen for sequencing. The specimen sequenced was sorted CD4+, CD8+, or CD8+CD57+ T cells (not recorded which) from PBMCs. The clonotype originates from a human donor with aplastic anemia.

The CDR3 loop reads CSARTSAAAYEQYF. The DNA of the CDR3 is TGCAGTGCTAGGACTAGCGCAGCCGCCTACGAGCAGTACTTC. The chain carries TRBV20-1 and TRBJ2-7, with 8 bases aligning to TRBD2. CDR3 length: 14 residues. The junction had 6 bases not matched to a gene; V was cut back by 3 bases and J by 2 bases. Germline CDR1 DFQATT, CDR2 SNEGSKA (reference sequence).